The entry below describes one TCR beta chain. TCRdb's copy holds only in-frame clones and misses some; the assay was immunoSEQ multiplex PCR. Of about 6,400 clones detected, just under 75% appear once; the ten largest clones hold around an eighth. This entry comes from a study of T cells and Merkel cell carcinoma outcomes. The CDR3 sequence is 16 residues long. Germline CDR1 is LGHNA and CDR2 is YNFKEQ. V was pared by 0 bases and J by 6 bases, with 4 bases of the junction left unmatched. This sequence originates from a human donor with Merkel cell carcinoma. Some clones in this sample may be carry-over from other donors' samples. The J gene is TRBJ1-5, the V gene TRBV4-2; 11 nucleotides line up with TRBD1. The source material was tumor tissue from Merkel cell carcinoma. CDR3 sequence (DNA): TGTGCCAGCAGCCAAGATCCCGGGACAGGGGGTCAGCCCCAGCATTTT. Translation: CASSQDPGTGGQPQHF.